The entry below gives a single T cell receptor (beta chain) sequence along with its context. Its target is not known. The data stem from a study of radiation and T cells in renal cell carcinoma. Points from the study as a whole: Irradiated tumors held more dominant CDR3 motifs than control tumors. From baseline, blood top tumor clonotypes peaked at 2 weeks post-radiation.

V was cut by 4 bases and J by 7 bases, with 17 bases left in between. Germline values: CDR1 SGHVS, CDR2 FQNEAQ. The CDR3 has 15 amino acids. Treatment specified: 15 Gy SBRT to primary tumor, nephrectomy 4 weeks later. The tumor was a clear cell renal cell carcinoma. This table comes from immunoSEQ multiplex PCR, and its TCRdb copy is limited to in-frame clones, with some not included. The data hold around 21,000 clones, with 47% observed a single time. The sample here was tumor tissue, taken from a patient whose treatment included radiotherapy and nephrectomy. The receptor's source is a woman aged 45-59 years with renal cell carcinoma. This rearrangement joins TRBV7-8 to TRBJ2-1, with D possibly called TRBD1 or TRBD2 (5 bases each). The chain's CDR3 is CASSSGNRGRNEQFF. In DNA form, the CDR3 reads TGTGCCAGCAGCTCGGGGAATCGGGGCAGGAATGAGCAGTTCTTC.